This entry lists 14 T cell receptor beta chains sequenced from one sample in a study of identical twins. TCRdb reprocessed the 5' RACE reads via MiXCR and lists one record per CDR3 protein. This sample has about 190,000 distinct CDR3 sequences; roughly 15% occur once, and the top ten carry 35% to 45%. These same records also appear under a second study, on T cells expressing NK-cell markers.

The specimen was CD8+ T cells sorted from blood. The source is a young woman in good health.

This clonotype was observed a few times. The junction differs from germline at one of its ends, possibly a read error. V and J are TRBV3-1 and TRBJ1-5; 10 nucleotides line up with TRBD1. The CDR3 sequence is 14 residues long. CDR1 is LGHDT, CDR2 YNNKEL, per germline (reference sequence). The CDR3 is CASTQGQGGQPQHF. The CDR3 region has the DNA TGTGCCAGCACCCAAGGACAGGGGGGTCAGCCCCAGCATTTT. Full variable domain (remainder filled in from reference TRBV3-1 and TRBJ1-5): DTAVSQTPKYLVTQMGNDKSIKCEQNLGHDTMYWYKQDSKKFLKIMFSYNNKELIINETVPNRFSPKSPDKAHLNLHINSLELGDSAVYFCASTQGQGGQPQHFGDGTRLSIL.

This clonotype appeared a few times. The J gene is TRBJ1-2, the V gene TRBV4-1; no reliable D call. V lost 0 bases, J lost 6 bases, and 2 bases lay in between. Germline V gene sequence: CDR1 MGHRA, CDR2 YSYEKL. The CDR3 runs 11 residues. CDR3 nucleotides: TGCGCCAGCAGCCAAGACCATGGCTACACCTTC. Amino acid sequence: CASSQDHGYTF.

This clonotype was observed a handful of times. The rearrangement joins TRBV7-9 to TRBJ2-2; TRBD2 might be the D (6 bases). Germline V CDR1 and CDR2: SEHNR, FQNEAQ (reference sequence). V was cut by 5 bases and J by 1 base, with 17 bases left in between. The CDR3 extends over 17 amino acids. The CDR3 loop reads CASSTRPSGVNTGELFF. DNA for the CDR3: TGTGCCAGCAGCACCCGGCCCTCGGGAGTGAACACCGGGGAGCTGTTTTTT.

There are a few counts of this clonotype. The V and J genes are TRBV5-5 and TRBJ2-7; D gene unclear. CDR1 is SGHKS, CDR2 YYEKEE, per germline (reference sequence). V was cut by 3 bases and J by 7 bases, with 11 bases left in between. CDR3 length: 12 residues. In DNA form, the CDR3 reads TGTGCCAGCAGCTCCCGCGCCAATGAGCAGTACTTC. It translates to CASSSRANEQYF. Based on the CDR3 plus reference TRBV5-5 and TRBJ2-7, the full variable domain is DAGVTQSPTHLIKTRGQQVTLRCSPISGHKSVSWYQQVLGQGPQFIFQYYEKEERGRGNFPDRFSARQFPNYSSELNVNALLLGDSALYLCASSSRANEQYFGPGTRLTVT.

The rearrangement uses TRBV7-8 and TRBJ2-1, with D uncertain. This CDR3 spans 13 amino acids. Germline loops: CDR1 SGHVS, CDR2 FQNEAQ. V was cut by 2 bases and J by 7 bases, with 9 bases left in between. The CDR3, as DNA: TGTGCCAGCAGCTTAACGTTGTTTAATGAGCAGTTCTTC. This gives the protein CASSLTLFNEQFF.

The table lists this clonotype with a few counts. The rearrangement joins TRBV7-9 to TRBJ2-7; 9 bases line up with TRBD1. This CDR3 spans 15 amino acids. Germline loops: CDR1 SEHNR, CDR2 FQNEAQ (reference sequence). Trimming at V came to 5 bases and at J to 2 bases, leaving 7 bases not matched to a gene. Here the CDR3 DNA reads TGTGCCAGCAGCCGGGGACAGGGAATGACCTACGAGCAGTACTTC. Translating gives CASSRGQGMTYEQYF.

For the CDR3, the DNA is TGTGCCAGCAGCTTAAGGCAGGGGATCCGAGGGGAGCAGTACTTC. This codes for CASSLRQGIRGEQYF. V gene TRBV11-3 combines with J gene TRBJ2-7, with D perhaps matching TRBD1 (6 bases). The CDR3 length is 15 residues. V gave up 2 bases and J gave up 7 bases, with 18 bases separating them. Germline V lookup: CDR1 SGHNT, CDR2 YENEEA.

In this sample, this clonotype turned up a few times. The gene calls are TRBV7-9 and TRBJ2-1; 10 bases fit TRBD1. Trimming at V came to 7 bases and at J to 5 bases, leaving 8 bases not matched to a gene. There are 15 residues in the CDR3. Per germline, CDR1 SEHNR and CDR2 FQNEAQ (reference sequence). CDR3 loop: CASTLNGTGDNEQFF. CDR3 DNA sequence: TGTGCCAGCACCCTAAATGGGACAGGGGACAATGAGCAGTTCTTC.

This clonotype was picked up a small number of times. The chain joins TRBV5-1 to TRBJ1-1; maybe TRBD1 (5 bases). The ends were cut back, 2 bases at V and 3 bases at J, with 11 bases in the middle. The CDR3 runs to 14 residues. Germline V gene lookup returns CDR1 SGHRS and CDR2 YFSETQ. The CDR3 here is CASSFEGGDTEAFF. The CDR3 DNA is TGCGCCAGCAGCTTCGAAGGAGGGGACACTGAAGCTTTCTTT.

The table lists this clonotype with a few counts. V usage is TRBV20-1 and J usage is TRBJ1-6; tentative D call: TRBD1 (5 bases). Germline V CDR1 and CDR2: DFQATT, SNEGSKA (reference sequence). V lost 0 bases to trimming and J lost 7 bases, with 16 bases between them. This CDR3 is 16 amino acids long. CDR3 DNA: TGCAGTGCTAGAGATTACGCCCAGACAGTGAATTCACCCCTCCACTTT. Protein sequence: CSARDYAQTVNSPLHF.

This clonotype was detected many times. V and J are TRBV3-1 and TRBJ2-4, with 7 bases identical to TRBD2. CDR1 is LGHDT, CDR2 YNNKEL, per germline (reference sequence). The CDR3 is 15 residues long. Trimming at V came to 1 base and at J to 12 bases, leaving 12 bases not matched to a gene. The CDR3 nucleotides are TGTGCCAGCAGCCAAGCTGATACCGGGACTACCCGTCAGTACTTC. Protein product: CASSQADTGTTRQYF.

This clonotype was seen only a few times. This chain connects TRBV16 to TRBJ2-7; no reliable D call. The CDR3 extends over 15 amino acids. The germline V gene encodes CDR1 KGHSY and CDR2 FQNENV. V was cut by 0 bases and J by 6 bases, with 15 bases left in between. CDR3 nucleotides: TGTGCCAGCAGCCAATCAGGCCAGGATGTGGCCGAGCAGTACTTC. Translated, it gives CASSQSGQDVAEQYF.

The chain uses TRBV4-3 and TRBJ2-3; D is possibly TRBD2 (6 bases). Trimming left V 4 bases short and J 1 base short, with 21 bases between. Germline V gives CDR1 LGHNA, CDR2 YSLEER. The CDR3 is 18 amino acids. The CDR3 nucleotides are TGCGCCAGCAGCCCGGACTGGGAACTAGCACTCCGCACAGATACGCAGTATTTT. This encodes CASSPDWELALRTDTQYF.

This clonotype came up a few times. The chain carries TRBV15 and TRBJ2-1; the D call may be TRBD1 or TRBD2 (5 bases each). Deletions cut 2 bases from V and 6 bases from J, with 14 bases between. Looked up from germline, CDR1 is LNHNV and CDR2 is YYDKDF (reference sequence). The CDR3 is 15 amino acids. The chain's CDR3 is CATSRPGPAINEQFF. The DNA of the CDR3 is TGTGCCACCAGCAGACCGGGACCCGCCATCAATGAGCAGTTCTTC.